This passage covers 17 T cell receptor beta chains from one sample sequenced in a study of T cell responses to AZD1222 COVID-19 vaccine. Profiled with immunoSEQ multiplex PCR; TCRdb holds only in-frame clones, not every one. The sample yields around 140,000 clones, about 93% seen once. Sample: peripheral blood, taken on day 0 of AZD1222 vaccination. The receptors come from an adult in good health.

This sequence joins TRBV10-1 and TRBJ1-2, with D possibly matching TRBD1 (6 bases). V lost 3 bases and J 6 bases, leaving 11 bases between the germline ends. Per the germline V gene, CDR1 is WNHNN and CDR2 is SYGVQD (reference sequence). The CDR3 sequence is 13 residues long. The chain's CDR3 is CASSESRGNGYTF. CDR3 DNA sequence: TGCGCCAGCAGTGAATCCAGGGGAAATGGCTACACCTTC.

V and J are TRBV6-5 and TRBJ2-7; 9 positions agree with TRBD1. Trimming took 6 bases from V and 6 from J; bases not matched to a gene: 6. Looked up from germline, CDR1 is MNHEY and CDR2 is SVGAGI. The CDR3 consists of 13 residues. CDR3 sequence (DNA): TGTGCCAGCAGGGGACAGGGCTCAGGCGAGCAGTACTTC. This sequence encodes CASRGQGSGEQYF.

This chain links TRBV29-1 with TRBJ2-1; weak D call: TRBD2 (5 bases). V dropped 3 bases and J dropped 3 bases, with 9 bases sitting between them. The CDR3 covers 13 residues. CDR1 SQVTM and CDR2 ANQGSEA come from the germline V gene. This chain's CDR3 is CSVDVGNYNEQFF. The CDR3 DNA sequence: TGCAGCGTTGATGTCGGGAACTACAATGAGCAGTTCTTC.

This chain joins TRBV7-2 and TRBJ1-6; possible D gene TRBD1, 6 bases. Germline V gene data show CDR1 as SGHTA and CDR2 as FQGNSA. The CDR3 has 15 residues. V lost 5 bases and J 10 bases, leaving 18 bases between the germline ends. In DNA, the CDR3 is TGTGCCAGCAGCCTAACAACAGGGCTAGGATCACCCCTCCACTTT. This sequence encodes CASSLTTGLGSPLHF.

The chain carries TRBV27 and TRBJ2-7, with TRBD2 matching over 9 bases. Trimming cost V 5 bases and J 2 bases; bases outside gene matches: 7. CDR1 is MNHEY, CDR2 SMNVEV, per germline (reference sequence). The CDR3 sequence is 15 residues long. Written as DNA, the CDR3 is TGTGCCAGCAGTCCCGGACTAGCGCGGACCTACGAGCAGTACTTC. It translates to CASSPGLARTYEQYF.

The chain employs TRBV19 and TRBJ1-1, with D unresolved. Trimming cost V 11 bases and J 10 bases, with 17 bases left between them. Per the germline V gene, CDR1 is LNHDA and CDR2 is SQIVND (reference sequence). The CDR3 spans 11 residues. The CDR3 region is CARVMARRAFF. In nucleotides, the CDR3 is TGTGCCCGAGTAATGGCCAGACGAGCTTTCTTT.

The CDR3 here is CASSFSQGGAEAFF. For the CDR3, the DNA is TGTGCCAGCAGCTTTAGTCAGGGAGGCGCTGAAGCTTTCTTT. The genes are TRBV7-2 and TRBJ1-1; possibly TRBD1 for D (5 bases). CDR3 length equals 14 residues. Germline values: CDR1 SGHTA, CDR2 FQGNSA. Trimming took off 3 bases at V and 6 bases at J, with 14 bases between the two ends.

The rearrangement uses TRBV18 and TRBJ2-1; 8 positions agree with TRBD2. This CDR3 comprises 16 residues. After removal of 3 bases from V and 0 bases from J, the junction contained 4 bases not matched to a gene. Germline CDR1 is KGHSH and CDR2 is LQKENI. In nucleotides, the CDR3 is TGTGCCAGCTCACCTTTCAGCGGGAGCTCCTACAATGAGCAGTTCTTC. Translated, it gives CASSPFSGSSYNEQFF.

The rearrangement links TRBV5-1 to TRBJ2-7; D uncertain. Trimming removed 4 bases at V and 0 bases at J, with 8 bases between. Germline assignment: CDR1 SGHRS and CDR2 YFSETQ. The CDR3 has 13 amino acids. CDR3 in amino acids: CASSPFSSYEQYF. In DNA, the CDR3 is TGCGCCAGCAGCCCTTTTAGCTCCTACGAGCAGTACTTC.

As regards this clone: The junction departs from the called germline gene at one end, perhaps through a read error. The genes are TRBV29-1 and TRBJ2-3; TRBD2 agrees at 7 bases. The CDR3 spans 12 residues. The germline V gene encodes CDR1 SQVTM and CDR2 ANQGSEA. The CDR3 DNA reads TGCAGCGTTGGCACGGTTTGGAGCGGGACGGATTTT. Translation gives CSVGTVWSGTDF.

The CDR3 nucleotides read TGTGCCAGTTTCAGACTAGCGGGAGGTCGCACAGATACGCAGTATTTT. Translating gives CASFRLAGGRTDTQYF. The chain couples TRBV27 to TRBJ2-3; the match to TRBD2 covers 13 bases. The V segment lost 9 bases and the J segment 1 base; nucleotides outside the gene matches: 7. Germline-derived CDR1 and CDR2 are MNHEY and SMNVEV (reference sequence). This CDR3 comprises 16 residues.

This chain connects TRBV28 to TRBJ1-1; D gene uncertain. Germline CDR1 reads MDHEN; CDR2 reads SYDVKM. This CDR3 contains 13 residues. The ends were cut back, 7 bases at V and 2 bases at J, with 11 bases in the middle. The CDR3 coding sequence is TGTGCCAGCACGGCGGTGGGTAACACTGAAGCTTTCTTT. Translated: CASTAVGNTEAFF.

The chain couples TRBV6-4 to TRBJ1-2; D is uncertain. V shed 3 bases and J shed 2 bases, with 10 bases lying between them. Germline V CDR1 and CDR2: MRHNA, SNTAGT. This CDR3 comprises 14 residues. CDR3 DNA: TGTGCCAGCAGTGAGTCGACACTAAACTATGGCTACACCTTC. It translates to CASSESTLNYGYTF.

This clone was seen once. The gene calls are TRBV7-8 and TRBJ1-5; the D gene is possibly TRBD1 (5 bases). The length of the CDR3 is 13 residues. Trimming cost V 5 bases and J 7 bases, with 12 bases left between them. The V gene's germline CDR1 is SGHVS and CDR2 FQNEAQ. The CDR3 nucleotides read TGTGCCAGCAGCCGGGACTTCGAACAGCCCCAGCATTTT. This codes for CASSRDFEQPQHF.

V gene TRBV7-2 combines with J gene TRBJ1-5, with D perhaps matching TRBD1 (5 bases). Germline CDR1 is SGHTA and CDR2 is FQGNSA. V was trimmed by 4 bases and J by 7 bases, leaving 11 bases between them. The CDR3 loop spans 13 amino acids. CDR3 protein: CASSSQGDQPQHF. Written as DNA, the CDR3 is TGTGCCAGCAGCTCCCAGGGAGACCAGCCCCAGCATTTT.

This chain uses TRBV10-3 with TRBJ1-4; D is uncertain. From germline, CDR1 is ENHRY and CDR2 SYGVKD. Trimming stripped 5 bases from V and 0 bases from J, with 10 bases between. This CDR3 region has 15 residues. The DNA of the CDR3 is TGTGCCATCAGTAACACAGCGACAACTAATGAAAAACTGTTTTTT. Translated: CAISNTATTNEKLFF.

V is TRBV5-8 and J is TRBJ2-5, with 12 bases lining up with TRBD2. V was pared by 0 bases and J by 2 bases, with 5 bases of the junction left unmatched. Germline CDR1 is SGHTS and CDR2 is YDEGEE. The CDR3 spans 17 residues. The CDR3 loop reads CASSLGLAGVGQETQYF. The CDR3, as DNA: TGTGCCAGCAGCTTGGGACTAGCGGGAGTCGGTCAAGAGACCCAGTACTTC.